These T cell receptor beta chains were read from a single sample in a study of cytomegalovirus exposure and HLA in healthy donors. Profiled with immunoSEQ multiplex PCR; TCRdb holds only in-frame clones, not every one. The top ten clones hold around 3% of a sample with more than 150,000 clones, 65% to 85% of them seen once. Sequencing used PBMCs. The receptors originated from a woman aged 45 to 65 in good health and CMV-seropositive. CDR3s include the opening cysteine and the closing phenylalanine or tryptophan. Fields, in order: D gene, J gene, V gene, clone size, CDR3 DNA, CDR3 protein. The D gene is left open where the match is weak. The listing skips clone size in some rows; elsewhere it reads once, few, many or a size class.

d_gene: TRBD1
j_gene: TRBJ1-1
v_gene: TRBV6-1
abundance: -
CDR3nt: TGTGCCAGCAGTGGGGGACAGACGAACACTGAAGCTTTCTTT
CDR3aa: CASSGGQTNTEAFF

d_gene: TRBD2
j_gene: TRBJ2-1
v_gene: TRBV11-2
abundance: -
CDR3nt: TGTGCCAGCAGCTTAGACCCTAGCGGGAGGAACTACAATGAGCAGTTCTTC
CDR3aa: CASSLDPSGRNYNEQFF

d_gene: -
j_gene: TRBJ2-5
v_gene: TRBV6-5
abundance: -
CDR3nt: TGTGCCAGCAGCCAGGGCTACCAAGAGACCCAGTACTTC
CDR3aa: CASSQGYQETQYF

d_gene: TRBD1
j_gene: TRBJ2-6
v_gene: TRBV4-1
abundance: few
CDR3nt: TGCGCCAGCAGCCCCTGGGACAGGGGGAGCTCTGGGGCCAACGTCCTGACTTTC
CDR3aa: CASSPWDRGSSGANVLTF

d_gene: -
j_gene: TRBJ2-7
v_gene: TRBV10-3
abundance: -
CDR3nt: TGTGCCATCAGCCCCGGGACTGGCTCCTACGAGCAGTACTTC
CDR3aa: CAISPGTGSYEQYF

d_gene: TRBD1
j_gene: TRBJ1-5
v_gene: TRBV7-2
abundance: once
CDR3nt: TGTGCCAGCAGCTCAAGACGCCAAGGGACAGGGGATCAGCCCCAGCATTTT
CDR3aa: CASSSRRQGTGDQPQHF

d_gene: -
j_gene: TRBJ1-1
v_gene: TRBV10-3
abundance: -
CDR3nt: TGTGCCATCAGTGATCAGGGATCCACTGAAGCTTTCTTT
CDR3aa: CAISDQGSTEAFF

d_gene: TRBD2
j_gene: TRBJ2-1
v_gene: TRBV5-1
abundance: -
CDR3nt: TGCGCCAGCAGCGCCCAACTAGCGGGAGGGGCAATCAATGAGCAGTTCTTC
CDR3aa: CASSAQLAGGAINEQFF

d_gene: -
j_gene: TRBJ1-1
v_gene: TRBV2
abundance: -
CDR3nt: TGTGCCAGCAGTGGTTCAGGGGCGCGGGAAGCTTTCTTT
CDR3aa: CASSGSGAREAFF

d_gene: -
j_gene: TRBJ1-6
v_gene: TRBV6-5
abundance: -
CDR3nt: TGTGCCAGCAGTTTAGGGGTCCCCAATTCACCCCTCCACTTT
CDR3aa: CASSLGVPNSPLHF

d_gene: -
j_gene: TRBJ2-7
v_gene: TRBV7-9
abundance: -
CDR3nt: TGTTCCAGCAGCTCCGACTGGGGACTCCCGACCTACGAGCAGTACTTC
CDR3aa: CSSSSDWGLPTYEQYF

d_gene: TRBD2
j_gene: TRBJ2-3
v_gene: TRBV7-2
abundance: -
CDR3nt: TGTGCCAGCAGCTTAGCAGGGACTAGCGGGAGGGGCCCCCGGGATACGCAGTATTTT
CDR3aa: CASSLAGTSGRGPRDTQYF

d_gene: TRBD1
j_gene: TRBJ2-3
v_gene: TRBV10-3
abundance: -
CDR3nt: TGTGCCATCAGACCCGACAGGGGAAGCGGAGATACGCAGTATTTT
CDR3aa: CAIRPDRGSGDTQYF

d_gene: TRBD2
j_gene: TRBJ2-3
v_gene: TRBV11-2
abundance: -
CDR3nt: TGTGCCAGCAGCCAGCGGGGTGACCTGCAGTATTTT
CDR3aa: CASSQRGDLQYF

d_gene: TRBD2
j_gene: TRBJ2-1
v_gene: TRBV9
abundance: -
CDR3nt: TGTGCCAGCAGCGTAGGGGCTAGCGGGGGGGATGAGCAGTTCTTC
CDR3aa: CASSVGASGGDEQFF

d_gene: TRBD1
j_gene: TRBJ2-7
v_gene: TRBV5-1
abundance: once
CDR3nt: TGCGCCAGCAGCTCCTCCGGGACAGGGTACGAGCAGTACTTC
CDR3aa: CASSSSGTGYEQYF

d_gene: -
j_gene: TRBJ2-2
v_gene: TRBV12-5
abundance: once
CDR3nt: TGTGCTAGTGGTTTTGATGGTAGCGGGGAGCTGTTTTTT
CDR3aa: CASGFDGSGELFF

d_gene: TRBD1
j_gene: TRBJ2-2
v_gene: TRBV19
abundance: -
CDR3nt: TGTGCCAGTAGTAGAGGGGACAGGGGGACGTCGAACACCGGGGAGCTGTTTTTT
CDR3aa: CASSRGDRGTSNTGELFF

d_gene: -
j_gene: TRBJ2-7
v_gene: TRBV7-6
abundance: -
CDR3nt: TGTGCCAGCAGCCCCCGGGCCCAATCCGGGACAACCTCCTACGAGCAGTACTTC
CDR3aa: CASSPRAQSGTTSYEQYF

d_gene: -
j_gene: TRBJ2-2
v_gene: TRBV28
abundance: few
CDR3nt: TGTGCCAGCAGTTTAAGGGGCCCCGGGGAGCTGTTTTTT
CDR3aa: CASSLRGPGELFF

d_gene: -
j_gene: TRBJ1-1
v_gene: TRBV11-2
abundance: -
CDR3nt: TGTGCCAGCGGCTGGAGGTCCTCCACTGAAGCTTTCTTT
CDR3aa: CASGWRSSTEAFF

d_gene: -
j_gene: TRBJ1-2
v_gene: TRBV6-5
abundance: -
CDR3nt: TGTGCCAGCTTCCGGGGGGGCCGGTATGGCTACACCTTC
CDR3aa: CASFRGGRYGYTF

d_gene: -
j_gene: TRBJ2-5
v_gene: TRBV29-1
abundance: once
CDR3nt: TGCAGCGTTGAAGATCGGAACAGGATCCAAGAGACCCAGTACTTC
CDR3aa: CSVEDRNRIQETQYF

d_gene: -
j_gene: TRBJ2-3
v_gene: TRBV29-1
abundance: -
CDR3nt: TGCAGCGTTGGTCCAGGGGCCCCCACAGATACGCAGTATTTT
CDR3aa: CSVGPGAPTDTQYF

d_gene: -
j_gene: TRBJ1-4
v_gene: TRBV6-6
abundance: -
CDR3nt: TGTGCCAGCAGCCTTACTAATGAAAAACTGTTTTTT
CDR3aa: CASSLTNEKLFF

d_gene: TRBD2
j_gene: TRBJ2-7
v_gene: TRBV10-3
abundance: -
CDR3nt: TGTGCCATCAGTGTGGGGGGGAGTAACTCCTACGAGCAGTACTTC
CDR3aa: CAISVGGSNSYEQYF

d_gene: -
j_gene: TRBJ2-5
v_gene: TRBV7-8
abundance: -
CDR3nt: TGTGCCAGCAGTCCCGGTAGCGGCCAAGAGACCCAGTACTTC
CDR3aa: CASSPGSGQETQYF

d_gene: -
j_gene: TRBJ1-1
v_gene: TRBV6-4
abundance: -
CDR3nt: TGTGCCAGCAGTACCCGAGACCTGCGTCCGGGCACTGAAGCTTTCTTT
CDR3aa: CASSTRDLRPGTEAFF

d_gene: -
j_gene: TRBJ2-7
v_gene: TRBV5-1
abundance: once
CDR3nt: TGCGCCAGCAGCCGGGCCGGGGGTCGGGACTACGAGCAGTACTTC
CDR3aa: CASSRAGGRDYEQYF

d_gene: -
j_gene: TRBJ2-1
v_gene: TRBV2
abundance: -
CDR3nt: TGTGCCAGCAGTGAAGCTTACGGGAGAGCCTACAATGAGCAGTTCTTC
CDR3aa: CASSEAYGRAYNEQFF

d_gene: -
j_gene: TRBJ2-1
v_gene: TRBV5-6
abundance: -
CDR3nt: TGTGCCAGCAGCTTGTGGGCCACCCCTTCGACCGAGCAGTTCTTC
CDR3aa: CASSLWATPSTEQFF

d_gene: -
j_gene: TRBJ1-2
v_gene: TRBV14
abundance: -
CDR3nt: TGTGCCAGCAGCCAGCAAACTACAGGCTATGGCTACACCTTC
CDR3aa: CASSQQTTGYGYTF